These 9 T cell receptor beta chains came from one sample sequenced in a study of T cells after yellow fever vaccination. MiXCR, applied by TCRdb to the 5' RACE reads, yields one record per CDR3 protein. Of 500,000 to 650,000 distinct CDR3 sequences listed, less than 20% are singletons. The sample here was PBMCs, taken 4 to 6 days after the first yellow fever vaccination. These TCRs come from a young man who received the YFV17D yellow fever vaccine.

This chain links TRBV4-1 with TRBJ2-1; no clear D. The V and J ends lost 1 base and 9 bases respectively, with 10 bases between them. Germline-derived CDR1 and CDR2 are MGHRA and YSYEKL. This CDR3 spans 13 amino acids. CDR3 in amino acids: CASSQGHVGEQFF. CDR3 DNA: TGCGCCAGCAGCCAAGGCCATGTTGGTGAGCAGTTCTTC.

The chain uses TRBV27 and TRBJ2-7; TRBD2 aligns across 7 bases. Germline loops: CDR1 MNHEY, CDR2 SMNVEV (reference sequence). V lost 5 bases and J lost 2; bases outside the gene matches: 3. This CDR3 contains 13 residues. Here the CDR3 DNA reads TGTGCCAGCAGTCCGGGGGGAACCTACGAGCAGTACTTC. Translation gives CASSPGGTYEQYF.

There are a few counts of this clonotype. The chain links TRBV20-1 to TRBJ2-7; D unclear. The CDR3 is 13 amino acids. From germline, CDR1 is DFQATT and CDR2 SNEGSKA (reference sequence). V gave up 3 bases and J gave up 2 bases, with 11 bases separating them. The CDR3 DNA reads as TGCAGTGCTAGTGGGCCAGCTCCCTACGAGCAGTACTTC. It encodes CSASGPAPYEQYF.

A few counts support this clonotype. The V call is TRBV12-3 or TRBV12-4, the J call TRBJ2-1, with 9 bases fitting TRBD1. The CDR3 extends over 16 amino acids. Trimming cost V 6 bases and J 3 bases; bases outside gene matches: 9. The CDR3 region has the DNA TGTGCCAGCAGCCTCCGACCGGGACAGGGCTACAATGAGCAGTTCTTC. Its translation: CASSLRPGQGYNEQFF.

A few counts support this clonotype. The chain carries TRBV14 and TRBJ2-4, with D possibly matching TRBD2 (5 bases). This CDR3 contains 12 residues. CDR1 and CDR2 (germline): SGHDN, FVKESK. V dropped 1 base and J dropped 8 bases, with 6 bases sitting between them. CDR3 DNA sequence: TGTGCCAGCAGCCAAGGGACTGACATTCAGTACTTC. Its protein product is CASSQGTDIQYF.

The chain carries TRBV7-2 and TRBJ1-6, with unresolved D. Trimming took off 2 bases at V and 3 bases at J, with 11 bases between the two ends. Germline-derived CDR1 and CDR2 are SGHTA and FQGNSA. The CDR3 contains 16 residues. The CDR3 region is CASSLRGRDYNSPLHF. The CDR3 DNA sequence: TGTGCCAGCAGCTTACGTGGACGGGACTATAATTCACCCCTCCACTTT.

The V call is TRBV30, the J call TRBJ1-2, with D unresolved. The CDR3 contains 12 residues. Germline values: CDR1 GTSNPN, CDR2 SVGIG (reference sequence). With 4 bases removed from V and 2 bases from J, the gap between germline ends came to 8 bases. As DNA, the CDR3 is TGTGCCTGGAATTTAGGGAACTATGGCTACACCTTC. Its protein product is CAWNLGNYGYTF.

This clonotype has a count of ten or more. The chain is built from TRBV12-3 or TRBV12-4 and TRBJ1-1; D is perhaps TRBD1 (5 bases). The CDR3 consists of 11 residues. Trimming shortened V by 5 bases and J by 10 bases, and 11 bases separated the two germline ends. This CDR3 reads CASSLPGIAFF. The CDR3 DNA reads TGTGCCAGCAGTCTCCCAGGGATAGCTTTCTTT.

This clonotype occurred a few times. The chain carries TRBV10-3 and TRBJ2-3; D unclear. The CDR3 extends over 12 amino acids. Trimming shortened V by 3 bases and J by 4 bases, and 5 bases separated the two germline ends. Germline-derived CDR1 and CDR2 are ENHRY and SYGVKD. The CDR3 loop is CAISEFSDTQYF. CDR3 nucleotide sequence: TGTGCCATCAGTGAATTTTCAGATACGCAGTATTTT.